This TCR beta chain was obtained from a study of cytomegalovirus exposure and HLA in healthy donors. 60 Vbeta and 13 Jbeta primers were used in PCR. Some clones are missing from TCRdb's copy, which holds only in-frame ones; the method was immunoSEQ multiplex PCR. The table shows 140,000 to 150,000 clones, with 60% to 85% occurring only once. Sequencing was carried out using PBMCs. This TCR derives from a man aged 40-50 years in good health and CMV-seropositive.

As DNA, the CDR3 is TGCGCCAGCAGCCGCTTCGGACTAGCGGGCGGAGAGACCCAGTACTTC. Translating gives CASSRFGLAGGETQYF. The chain uses TRBV4-1 and TRBJ2-5; 11 bases fit TRBD2. The germline V gene encodes CDR1 MGHRA and CDR2 YSYEKL. Unmatched junction bases numbered 8, after V lost 4 bases and J lost 4 bases. The CDR3 runs to 16 residues.